Listed here are 30 T cell receptor beta chains from one sample, sequenced in a study of T cell responses to AZD1222 COVID-19 vaccine (dated by TCRdb to 2020 to 2023). Preparation of the library involved the immunoSEQ multiplex PCR assay. TCRdb provides this immuneACCESS table in a form limited to in-frame rearrangements. Some clones are lacking; in checked studies, under half of them reflect an unresolved V gene, and why the rest are absent is not known. The sample yields 120,000 to 150,000 clones; about 91% were counted once. Over 12% of the sample goes to the ten largest clones. Taken with the paper, the label for time point translates to: baseline before first vaccination. Here the sequenced sample was peripheral blood, taken on day 0 of AZD1222 vaccination. Receptor source: an adult in good health.

V and J are TRBV7-2 and TRBJ1-5; 9 bases align to TRBD1. Germline V lookup: CDR1 SGHTA, CDR2 FQGNSA. V shed 5 bases, J shed 6 bases, and the junction held 5 bases outside the gene matches. This CDR3 region has 14 residues. The CDR3 DNA sequence: TGTGCCAGCAGCAGGGACAGGGAAGGTCAGCCCCAGCATTTT. This sequence encodes CASSRDREGQPQHF.

The chain couples TRBV3-1 (or the pseudogene TRBV3-2) to TRBJ1-2; no definite D call. CDR3 length: 13 amino acids. Germline CDR1 LGHDT, CDR2 YNNKEL (reference sequence). V lost 4 bases and J 2 bases, leaving 8 bases between the germline ends. The chain's CDR3 is CASSPSQNYGYTF. The CDR3 bases are TGTGCCAGCAGCCCATCCCAGAACTATGGCTACACCTTC.

The rearrangement joins TRBV7-2 to TRBJ1-1; TRBD1 might be the D (5 bases). V lost 5 bases, J lost 6 bases, and 16 bases lay in between. CDR3 length: 14 residues. Germline CDR1 and CDR2: SGHTA and FQGNSA. CDR3 sequence (DNA): TGTGCCAGCAGCCGGCCAGGGAAAGAGTCTGAAGCTTTCTTT. This gives the protein CASSRPGKESEAFF.

The J gene is TRBJ1-3, the V gene TRBV6-5, with D possibly matching TRBD1 (6 bases). Germline assignment: CDR1 MNHEY and CDR2 SVGAGI. The germline V and J ends were trimmed by 2 bases and 4 bases, with 15 bases remaining between them. There are 16 residues in the CDR3. The CDR3 loop reads CASSYGQGFSGNTIYF. CDR3 nucleotide sequence: TGTGCCAGCAGTTACGGGCAGGGGTTTTCGGGAAACACCATATATTTT.

The chain combines TRBV27 with TRBJ1-2; tentative D call: TRBD1 (6 bases). This CDR3 is 14 amino acids long. CDR1 is MNHEY, CDR2 SMNVEV, per germline (reference sequence). Trimming pared 2 bases from V and 7 bases from J, leaving 14 bases between. The CDR3 loop reads CASSLRGGRLGYTF. The DNA of the CDR3 is TGTGCCAGCAGTTTACGAGGGGGTCGTCTTGGCTACACCTTC.

The chain carries TRBV19 and TRBJ1-2, with 7 bases identical to TRBD1. The CDR3 length is 15 residues. Germline lookup yields CDR1 LNHDA and CDR2 SQIVND (reference sequence). V lost 4 bases and J lost 7; bases outside the gene matches: 12. The CDR3: CASSNVDRVKSGYTF. The CDR3 DNA is TGTGCCAGTAGTAATGTTGACAGGGTCAAATCTGGCTACACCTTC.

The CDR3 loop reads CASRVQASTDTQYF. CDR3 bases: TGCGCCAGCAGGGTCCAGGCTAGCACAGATACGCAGTATTTT. The chain couples TRBV5-1 to TRBJ2-3, with D unresolved. Germline CDR1 SGHRS, CDR2 YFSETQ. There are 14 residues in the CDR3. Trimming cost V 5 bases and J 0 bases, with 10 bases left between them.

The chain employs TRBV7-3 and TRBJ1-5; tentatively, D is TRBD1 (5 bases). Germline V gives CDR1 SGHTA, CDR2 FQGTGA. V was cut by 1 base and J by 6 bases, with 13 bases left in between. The CDR3 runs to 15 residues. The DNA for the CDR3 is TGTGCCAGCAGCTTAAGTCCAGGGATGGGTCAGCCCCAGCATTTT. Protein product: CASSLSPGMGQPQHF.

The chain's CDR3 is CATSRDRPAEAFF. The CDR3 coding sequence is TGTGCCACCAGCAGAGACCGACCCGCTGAAGCTTTCTTT. This rearrangement joins TRBV15 to TRBJ1-1; unclear D gene. The CDR3 contains 13 residues. Germline values: CDR1 LNHNV, CDR2 YYDKDF (reference sequence). Trimming left V 0 bases short and J 6 bases short, with 8 bases between.

The chain uses TRBV5-6 and TRBJ2-1; D tentatively fits TRBD1 or TRBD2 (6 bases each). V lost 4 bases and J lost 5, with 13 bases in between. The germline V gene encodes CDR1 SGHDT and CDR2 YYEEEE. The CDR3 covers 14 residues. The chain's CDR3 is CASSRWGADNEQFF. CDR3 nucleotide sequence: TGTGCCAGCAGCCGTTGGGGGGCGGACAATGAGCAGTTCTTC.

This chain joins TRBV30 and TRBJ1-2, with D unresolved. The CDR3 has 13 residues. V lost 3 bases, J lost 8 bases, and 16 bases lay in between. The germline gives CDR1 GTSNPN, CDR2 SVGIG (reference sequence). In DNA form, the CDR3 reads TGTGCCTGGAGCATTACATCGGTCGGGGGCTACACCTTC. It specifies CAWSITSVGGYTF.

This clone has a single count. The chain couples TRBV9 to TRBJ1-2; D is unclear. This CDR3 is 11 amino acids long. Germline loops: CDR1 SGDLS, CDR2 YYNGEE. V lost 3 bases to trimming and J lost 3 bases, with 3 bases between them. The DNA for the CDR3 is TGTGCCAGCAGCGCCTACTATGGCTACACCTTC. This sequence encodes CASSAYYGYTF. Based on the CDR3 plus reference TRBV9 and TRBJ1-2, the full variable domain is DSGVTQTPKHLITATGQRVTLRCSPRSGDLSVYWYQQSLDQGLQFLIQYYNGEERAKGNILERFSAQQFPDLHSELNLSSLELGDSALYFCASSAYYGYTFGSGTRLTVV.

As to this clone: This same CDR3 is encoded by further DNA sequences in the sample. V usage is TRBV5-1 and J usage is TRBJ1-5; 9 bases fit TRBD1. The germline V gene encodes CDR1 SGHRS and CDR2 YFSETQ. V lost 4 bases, J lost 7 bases, and 6 bases stayed unmatched. This CDR3 has 14 amino acids. CDR3 sequence: CASSLGQGSQPQHF. CDR3 in DNA: TGCGCCAGCAGCCTGGGACAGGGTTCCCAGCCCCAGCATTTT.

V usage is TRBV6-5 and J usage is TRBJ2-7; D ambiguous. The CDR3 has 15 residues. Trimming took off 0 bases at V and 2 bases at J, with 11 bases between the two ends. The germline V gene encodes CDR1 MNHEY and CDR2 SVGAGI. The CDR3 is CASSYSLAGAYEQYF. The CDR3 nucleotides are TGTGCCAGCAGTTACTCGTTAGCTGGTGCCTACGAGCAGTACTTC.

CDR3 loop: CASSLVGSGAFHEQYF. CDR3 DNA: TGCGCCAGCAGCTTGGTGGGCTCTGGGGCCTTCCACGAGCAGTACTTC. V and J are TRBV5-1 and TRBJ2-7, with D possibly TRBD1 on 5 matching bases. The V end lost 0 bases, the J end lost 5 bases, and 18 bases lay between the germline ends. Per germline, CDR1 SGHRS and CDR2 YFSETQ. The CDR3 extends over 16 amino acids.

The rearrangement links TRBV11-3 to TRBJ1-1; tentatively, D is TRBD1 (6 bases). The CDR3 sequence is 14 residues long. Trimming took 5 bases from V and 2 from J, leaving 12 bases between them. Germline CDR1 is SGHNT and CDR2 is YENEEA. The DNA for the CDR3 is TGTGCCAGCAGCCCGGGGGGCACCAACACTGAAGCTTTCTTT. As protein: CASSPGGTNTEAFF.

The chain carries TRBV9 and TRBJ2-5; D possibly uses TRBD1 or TRBD2 (6 bases each). CDR3 length equals 15 residues. V lost 4 bases and J lost 3, with 16 bases in between. The germline V gene has CDR1 SGDLS and CDR2 YYNGEE. The CDR3 DNA is TGTGCCAGCAGCCTCAACTGGGGGGCGAAAGAGACCCAGTACTTC. Translated: CASSLNWGAKETQYF.

The chain combines TRBV7-2 with TRBJ1-1, with D unresolved. CDR1 and CDR2 from the germline V gene are SGHTA and FQGNSA. The ends were cut back, 1 base at V and 1 base at J, with 4 bases in the middle. The CDR3 is made up of 13 amino acids. CDR3 bases: TGTGCCAGCAGCTTAGGGGAGAACACTGAAGCTTTCTTT. Amino acid sequence: CASSLGENTEAFF. The whole variable domain, remainder taken from reference TRBV7-2 and TRBJ1-1, is GAGVSQSPSNKVTEKGKDVELRCDPISGHTALYWYRQSLGQGLEFLIYFQGNSAPDKSGLPSDRFSAERTGGSVSTLTIQRTQQEDSAVYLCASSLGENTEAFFGQGTRLTVV.

The chain joins TRBV27 to TRBJ2-7, with 9 bases that match TRBD2. Trimming took 2 bases from V and 4 from J; bases not matched to a gene: 3. CDR1 is MNHEY and CDR2 is SMNVEV in the germline V gene (reference sequence). The length of the CDR3 is 14 residues. DNA for the CDR3: TGTGCCAGCAGTTTAGCGGGGGGGCGGTACGAGCAGTACTTC. Translated, it gives CASSLAGGRYEQYF.

V gene TRBV10-3 combines with J gene TRBJ1-3; D unresolved. The CDR3 is made up of 12 amino acids. With 10 bases removed from V and 3 bases from J, the gap between germline ends came to 10 bases. Germline assignment: CDR1 ENHRY and CDR2 SYGVKD. The CDR3 bases are TGTGCCACCCGACAAGATGGAAACACCATATATTTT. It translates to CATRQDGNTIYF.

V gene TRBV12-3 or TRBV12-4 combines with J gene TRBJ1-2; D may be TRBD1 (5 bases). This CDR3 comprises 11 residues. Trimming took 5 bases from V and 4 from J, leaving 5 bases between them. The CDR3 loop reads CASSDSYGYTF. The CDR3 nucleotides read TGTGCCAGCAGTGACAGCTATGGCTACACCTTC.

The V gene is TRBV24-1, the J gene TRBJ1-5; D gene uncertain. This CDR3 has 16 residues. CDR1 KGHDR and CDR2 SFDVKD come from the germline V gene. The V and J ends lost 3 bases and 4 bases respectively, with 15 bases between them. The DNA of the CDR3 is TGTGCCACCAGTGATCCCACGCGGCCGGTAAATCAGCCCCAGCATTTT. It yields the protein CATSDPTRPVNQPQHF.

The sample holds a few counts of this clone. This chain joins TRBV4-1 and TRBJ2-7; 7 bases align to TRBD2. CDR1 is MGHRA and CDR2 is YSYEKL in the germline V gene. The J segment lost 0 bases and the V segment lost 1 base, leaving 6 bases of the junction unmatched. This CDR3 region has 16 residues. The CDR3 here is CASSQGRSSGSYEQYF. In nucleotides, the CDR3 is TGCGCCAGCAGCCAAGGAAGGTCTAGCGGCTCCTACGAGCAGTACTTC.

This clone came up a few times. The chain employs TRBV5-1 and TRBJ1-6; TRBD1 agrees at 9 bases. The CDR3 has 16 amino acids. V lost 1 base to trimming and J lost 7 bases; unmatched junction nucleotides: 6. Germline V gene data show CDR1 as SGHRS and CDR2 as YFSETQ. CDR3 residues: CASSLTSGTGNSPLHF. CDR3 bases: TGCGCCAGCAGCTTGACATCCGGGACAGGGAATTCACCCCTCCACTTT.

The chain is built from TRBV18 and TRBJ1-5, with D perhaps matching TRBD1 (5 bases). Per germline, CDR1 KGHSH and CDR2 LQKENI. The CDR3 consists of 14 residues. V was cut by 0 bases and J by 9 bases, with 12 bases left in between. The CDR3 bases are TGTGCCAGCTCACCACCGACAGTGGGCGGGCCCCAGCATTTT. Its translation is CASSPPTVGGPQHF.

This clone showed up just once. The chain employs TRBV21-1 and TRBJ1-6; the table calls TRBD1, which could not be checked here. TRBV21-1 is labeled a pseudogene. This CDR3 comprises 15 residues. DNA for the CDR3: TGTGCCAGGGATTGGGCAGACACCTATAATTCACCCCTCCACTTT. Protein: CARDWADTYNSPLHF.

The CDR3 region is CASSFSGQPNEKLFF. CDR3 nucleotide sequence: TGTGCCAGTAGTTTTTCGGGACAACCTAATGAAAAACTGTTTTTT. The chain recombines TRBV19 with TRBJ1-4; D may be TRBD1 (6 bases). The CDR3 sequence is 15 residues long. V was trimmed by 5 bases and J by 3 bases, leaving 13 bases between them. Germline V lookup: CDR1 LNHDA, CDR2 SQIVND (reference sequence).

The rearrangement uses TRBV15 and TRBJ1-2; D gene uncertain. CDR3 length equals 11 residues. V was trimmed by 6 bases and J by 6 bases, leaving 8 bases between them. Germline V gives CDR1 LNHNV, CDR2 YYDKDF (reference sequence). For the CDR3, the DNA is TGTGCCACCAGAGACGGTAATGGCTACACCTTC. Its translation: CATRDGNGYTF.

The CDR3 is CASSRQGGDATDTQYF. The CDR3 bases are TGTGCCAGCAGTCGCCAGGGGGGGGACGCCACAGATACGCAGTATTTT. The chain uses TRBV7-2 and TRBJ2-3; D may be TRBD1 or TRBD2 (7 bases each). Trimming cost V 6 bases and J 2 bases, with 18 bases left between them. Germline V gene sequence: CDR1 SGHTA, CDR2 FQGNSA. The CDR3 covers 16 residues.

V and J are TRBV19 and TRBJ1-1; D unclear. The V gene lost 7 bases and the J gene lost 3 bases, with 15 bases spanning the gap. The CDR3 runs to 14 residues. Per germline, CDR1 LNHDA and CDR2 SQIVND (reference sequence). The CDR3 DNA reads TGTGCCAGTAATAAGAGGGAGCACTACACTGAAGCTTTCTTT. Residues: CASNKREHYTEAFF.